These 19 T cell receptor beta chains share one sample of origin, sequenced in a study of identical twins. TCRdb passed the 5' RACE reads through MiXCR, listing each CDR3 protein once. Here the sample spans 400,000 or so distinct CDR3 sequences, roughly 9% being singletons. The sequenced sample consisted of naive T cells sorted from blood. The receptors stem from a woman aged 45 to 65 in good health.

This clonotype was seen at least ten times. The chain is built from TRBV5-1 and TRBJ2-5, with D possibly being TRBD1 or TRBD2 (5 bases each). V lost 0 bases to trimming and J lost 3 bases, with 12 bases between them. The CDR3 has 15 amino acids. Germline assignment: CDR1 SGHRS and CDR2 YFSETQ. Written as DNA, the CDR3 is TGCGCCAGCAGCTTGGACGGGACCGCTGAAGAGACCCAGTACTTC. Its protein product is CASSLDGTAEETQYF. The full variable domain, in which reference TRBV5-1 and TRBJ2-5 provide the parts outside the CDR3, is KAGVTQTPRYLIKTRGQQVTLSCSPISGHRSVSWYQQTPGQGLQFLFEYFSETQRNKGNFPGRFSGRQFSNSRSEMNVSTLELGDSALYLCASSLDGTAEETQYFGPGTRLLVL.

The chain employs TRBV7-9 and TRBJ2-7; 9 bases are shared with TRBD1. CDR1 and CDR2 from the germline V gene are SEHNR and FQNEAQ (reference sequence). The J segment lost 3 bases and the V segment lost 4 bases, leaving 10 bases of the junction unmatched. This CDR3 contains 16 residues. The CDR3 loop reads CASSSQRTGEFYEQYF. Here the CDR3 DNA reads TGTGCCAGCAGCTCCCAACGGACAGGGGAGTTCTACGAGCAGTACTTC.

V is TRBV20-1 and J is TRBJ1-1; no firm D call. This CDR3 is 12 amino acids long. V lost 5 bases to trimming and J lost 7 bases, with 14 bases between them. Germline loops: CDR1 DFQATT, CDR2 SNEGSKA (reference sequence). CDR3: CSAPRDRDEAFF. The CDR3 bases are TGCAGTGCTCCCCGGGATCGGGATGAAGCTTTCTTT.

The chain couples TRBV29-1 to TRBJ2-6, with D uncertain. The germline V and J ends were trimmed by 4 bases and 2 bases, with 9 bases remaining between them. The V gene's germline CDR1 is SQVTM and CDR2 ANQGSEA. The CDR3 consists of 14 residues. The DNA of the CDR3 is TGCAGCGTTGTAAGTGCCCCTGGGGCCAACGTCCTGACTTTC. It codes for CSVVSAPGANVLTF.

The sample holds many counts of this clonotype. This CDR3 reads CASSFGTGGGTEAFF. The CDR3, as DNA: TGTGCCAGCAGTTTCGGGACAGGGGGAGGCACTGAAGCTTTCTTT. The chain uses TRBV12-3 or TRBV12-4 and TRBJ1-1; TRBD1 matches 11 bases. The V segment lost 3 bases and the J segment 4 bases; nucleotides outside the gene matches: 4. This CDR3 contains 15 residues.

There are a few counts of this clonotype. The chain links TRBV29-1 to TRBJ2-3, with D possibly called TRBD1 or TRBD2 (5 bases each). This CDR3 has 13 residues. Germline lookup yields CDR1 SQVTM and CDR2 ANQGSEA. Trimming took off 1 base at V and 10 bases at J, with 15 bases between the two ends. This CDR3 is CSVEGGISDSQYF. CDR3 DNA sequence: TGCAGCGTTGAAGGGGGGATTAGCGATTCGCAGTATTTT.

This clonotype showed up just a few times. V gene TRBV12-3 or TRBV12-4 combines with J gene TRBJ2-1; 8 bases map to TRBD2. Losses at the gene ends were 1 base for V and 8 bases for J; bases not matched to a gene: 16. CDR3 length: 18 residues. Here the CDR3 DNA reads TGTGCCAGCAGTTTAGACCCAGAAGAGCGGGAGTTCGTGTATGAGCAGTTCTTC. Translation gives CASSLDPEEREFVYEQFF.

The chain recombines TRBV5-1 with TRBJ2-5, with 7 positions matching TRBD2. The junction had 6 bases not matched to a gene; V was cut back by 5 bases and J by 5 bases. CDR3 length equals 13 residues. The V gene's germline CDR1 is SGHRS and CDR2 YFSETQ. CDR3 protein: CASSRRELETQYF. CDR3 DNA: TGCGCCAGCAGTCGGCGGGAGCTGGAGACCCAGTACTTC.

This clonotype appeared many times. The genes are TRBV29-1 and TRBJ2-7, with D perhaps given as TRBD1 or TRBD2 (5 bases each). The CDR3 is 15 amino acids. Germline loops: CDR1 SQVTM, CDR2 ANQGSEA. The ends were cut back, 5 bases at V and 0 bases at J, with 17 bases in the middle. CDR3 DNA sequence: TGCAGCGTTCTACCCCCGGGACGTAGCTCCTACGAGCAGTACTTC. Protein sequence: CSVLPPGRSSYEQYF.

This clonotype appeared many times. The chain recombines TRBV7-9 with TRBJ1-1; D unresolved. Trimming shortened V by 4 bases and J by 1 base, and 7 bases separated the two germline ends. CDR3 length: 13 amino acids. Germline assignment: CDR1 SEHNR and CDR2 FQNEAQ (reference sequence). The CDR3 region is CASSSTENTEAFF. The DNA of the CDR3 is TGTGCCAGCAGCTCCACAGAGAACACTGAAGCTTTCTTT.

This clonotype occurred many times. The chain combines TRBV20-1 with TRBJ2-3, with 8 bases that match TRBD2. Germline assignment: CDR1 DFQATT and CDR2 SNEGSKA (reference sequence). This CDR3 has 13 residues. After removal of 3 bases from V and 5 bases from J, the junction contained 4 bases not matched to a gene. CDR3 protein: CSASGRAIDTQYF. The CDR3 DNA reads TGCAGTGCTAGCGGGAGGGCTATAGATACGCAGTATTTT.

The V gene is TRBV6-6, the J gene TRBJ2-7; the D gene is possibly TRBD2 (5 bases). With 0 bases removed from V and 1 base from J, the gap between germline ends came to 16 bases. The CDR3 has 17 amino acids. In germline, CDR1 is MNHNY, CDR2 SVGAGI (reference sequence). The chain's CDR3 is CASSYSTAGGGSYEQYF. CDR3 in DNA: TGTGCCAGCAGTTACTCGACTGCGGGCGGAGGTTCCTACGAGCAGTACTTC.

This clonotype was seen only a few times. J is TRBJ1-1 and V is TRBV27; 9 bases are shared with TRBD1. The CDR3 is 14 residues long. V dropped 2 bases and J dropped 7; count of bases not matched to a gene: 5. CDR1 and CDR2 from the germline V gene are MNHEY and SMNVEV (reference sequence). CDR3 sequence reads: CASSLTGGLSEAFF. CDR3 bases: TGTGCCAGCAGTTTAACAGGGGGCCTTAGTGAAGCTTTCTTT.

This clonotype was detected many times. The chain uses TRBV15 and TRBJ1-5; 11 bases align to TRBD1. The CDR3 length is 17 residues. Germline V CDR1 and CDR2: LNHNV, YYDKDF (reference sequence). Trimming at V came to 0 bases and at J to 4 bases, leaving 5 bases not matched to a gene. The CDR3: CATSRDRGTGGNQPQHF. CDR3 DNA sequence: TGTGCCACCAGCAGAGATCGGGGGACAGGGGGAAATCAGCCCCAGCATTTT. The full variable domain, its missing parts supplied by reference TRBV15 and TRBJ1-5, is DAMVIQNPRYQVTQFGKPVTLSCSQTLNHNVMYWYQQKSSQAPKLLFHYYDKDFNNEADTPDNFQSRRPNTSFCFLDIRSPGLGDTAMYLCATSRDRGTGGNQPQHFGDGTRLSIL.

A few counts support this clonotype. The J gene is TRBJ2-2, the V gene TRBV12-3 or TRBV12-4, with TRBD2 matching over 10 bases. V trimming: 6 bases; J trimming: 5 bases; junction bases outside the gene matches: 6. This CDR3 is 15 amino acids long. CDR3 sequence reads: CASRTLAGETGELFF. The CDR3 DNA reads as TGTGCCAGCAGAACGCTAGCGGGAGAAACCGGGGAGCTGTTTTTT.

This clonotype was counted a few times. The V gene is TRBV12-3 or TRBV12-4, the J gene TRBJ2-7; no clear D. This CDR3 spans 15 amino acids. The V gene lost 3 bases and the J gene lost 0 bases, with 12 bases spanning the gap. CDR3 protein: CASSFRQPSSYEQYF. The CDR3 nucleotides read TGTGCCAGCAGTTTTAGACAACCCAGCTCCTACGAGCAGTACTTC.

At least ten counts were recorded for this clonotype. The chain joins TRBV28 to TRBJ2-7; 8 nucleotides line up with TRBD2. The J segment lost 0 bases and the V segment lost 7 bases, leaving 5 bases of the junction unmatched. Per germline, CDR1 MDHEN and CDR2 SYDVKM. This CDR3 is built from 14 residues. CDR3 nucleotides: TGTGCCAGCACAGATAGCGGGACCTCCTACGAGCAGTACTTC. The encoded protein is CASTDSGTSYEQYF.

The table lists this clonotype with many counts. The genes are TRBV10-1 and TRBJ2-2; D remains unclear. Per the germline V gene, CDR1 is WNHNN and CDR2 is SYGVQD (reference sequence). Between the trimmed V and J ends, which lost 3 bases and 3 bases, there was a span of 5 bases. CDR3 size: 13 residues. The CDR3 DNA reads TGCGCCAGCAGTGAACAGTACACCGGGGAGCTGTTTTTT. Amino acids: CASSEQYTGELFF.

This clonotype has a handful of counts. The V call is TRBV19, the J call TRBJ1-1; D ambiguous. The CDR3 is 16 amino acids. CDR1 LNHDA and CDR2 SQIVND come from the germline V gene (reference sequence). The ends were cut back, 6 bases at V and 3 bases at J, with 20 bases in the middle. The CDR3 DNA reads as TGTGCCAGTAGAGGAAGACAACAGACGCAGGACACTGAAGCTTTCTTT. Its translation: CASRGRQQTQDTEAFF.